The sequence of this T cell receptor (beta chain) was determined in a study of OX40 agonist ivuxolimab in advanced cancers. On the study more broadly: At doses from 0.01 to 10 mg/kg, patients were given intravenous ivuxolimab every 2 weeks.

About this clone: The antigen is undetermined.

Sequencing was performed with immunoSEQ multiplex PCR; in TCRdb, only in-frame clones are kept and a portion is missing. The table lists more than 65,000 clones, around 80% of them singletons, with about 5.4% in the top ten. This CDR3 is built from 19 residues. In germline, CDR1 is SGHRS, CDR2 YFSETQ. V shed 2 bases and J shed 0 bases, with 21 bases lying between them. Notes on the study in general: The specificity for antigen of the expanded peripheral T cells was not determined. Expanded clones belonging to CD8+ T cells outnumbered, on average, those of CD4+. Blood T cells, both CD4+ and CD8+, expanded clonally by week 6 at 0.1 to 3.0 mg/kg.

Here the sequenced sample was CD4+ or CD8+ T cells sorted from blood, taken in a trial of the OX40 agonist ivuxolimab. J is TRBJ1-3 and V is TRBV5-1; D is ambiguous. This receptor was identified in an adult with an advanced solid tumor such as melanoma, head and neck, liver or kidney cancer. The CDR3 protein is CASSLDGGESYYSGNTIYF. The CDR3 coding sequence is TGCGCCAGCAGCTTAGATGGTGGGGAGAGCTATTACTCTGGAAACACCATATATTTT.